The entry below describes one TCR beta chain. What antigen it recognizes has not been identified. Base-call qualities are not available, and no considerably larger clone is one nucleotide away. This entry is derived from a study of shared clonotypes between healthy human individuals (TCRdb year 2020). With respect to the entire study: Two women and a few men aged 18 to 49 years were included in the cohort. For each donor, CD4 naive and CD4 memory were each given three plates, CD8 naive was given two plates, and CD8 memory was given one plate. The study deeply sequenced blood TCR repertoires of five healthy adults to estimate repertoire size and the extent of clonotype sharing between individuals. To increase sequencing depth and limit assay-specific biases, TCR repertoire library preparation and sequencing were carried out by different laboratories using diverse techniques. Each donor's leukapheresis produced roughly between roughly 0.85 and 9.5 billion PBMCs. Overall study outcomes, separate from this receptor: Compared with non-shared clonotypes, clonotypes shared by all four sorted-subset donors had higher generation probabilities. Based on pairwise subsampling, the degree of clonotype sharing among donors was expected to be affected by sequencing depth. The genetic and exposure-history diversity represented was limited by the small number of donors. Only blood was sampled, and tissue TCR repertoires likely differ from those in blood. Incomplete sequencing was indicated by rarefaction of sorted-subset datasets, despite the large sequencing depth. Naive subsets generally had larger estimated clonotype richness than memory subsets did. Approximately 4.8% of naive CD4, around 3.6% of naive CD8, roughly 2.5% of memory CD4, and 0.35% to 0.5% of memory CD8 clonotypes were shared across several donors.

Using the deep immunoSEQ assay, TCR CDR3 regions were amplified from genomic DNA by multiplex PCR. For each cell subset, the extracted genomic DNA was distributed evenly across all wells of several immunoSEQ 96-well plates, and each plate served as one replicate. Each replicate PCR for sorted subsets received roughly 0.2 ug genomic DNA, equal to about 30,000 T cell genomes. The purified libraries were quantified using a Qubit 3.0 fluorometer, sized with a Bioanalyzer 2100, and then quantified again using the KAPA Library Quantification kit. A separate single-read 150-cycle Illumina NextSeq 550 flow cell was used to sequence each immunoSEQ 96-well plate. Per the original workflow: Because the immunoSEQ output held only junctional sequences and lacked quality scores, the filtering could not match the filtering applied to full-length reads. Sequences were annotated with PyIR, a Python wrapper for IgBLAST v1.9, using IMGT germline references to assign V/J genes and CDR3. Reads were filtered out if the reads had weak V/J assignments (E-value above 1e-6), no CDR3, stop codons, out-of-frame junctions, or ambiguous translated residues. A V3J clonotype was defined by an identical inferred V gene, J gene, and CDR3 amino acid sequence. Percentage overlap between repertoires was computed as shared unique clonotypes divided by the size of the smaller repertoire. Three approaches were used to assess repertoire richness: RTK rarefaction, the Chao1 estimator, and Recon v2.1 estimates of unobserved clonotypes. OLGA was used to compute generation probabilities for all TCRbeta clonotypes that the gDNA method yielded from a handful of donors. TCRdb provides this immuneACCESS table in a form limited to in-frame rearrangements. Some clones are lacking; in checked studies, under half of them reflect an unresolved V gene, and why the rest are absent is not known. That table gives V, J and clone size, and the DNA gave D and trimming. The sample records about 820,000 clones, about 92% of which are singletons. The leading ten clones occupy around 24% of the sample.

The germline V gene (reference sequence) yields SEHNR for CDR1 and FQNEAQ for CDR2. Inclusive of the bounding cysteine and phenylalanine, the CDR3 is 14 residues long. This entry keeps only the CDR3 DNA: 42 bases, framed from base 1. Between the V and J ends, shortened by 1 base and 5 bases respectively, the junction contains 11 bases. CD8 naive samples were CD45RO-negative cells positively selected for CCR7, giving a CD45RA+CCR7+ population that excluded TemRA cells. The donors were healthy, HIV-negative adults who had no recently reported acute infections or vaccinations. Every donor was a Caucasian adult living in Nashville, Tennessee, USA. Blood was collected by leukapheresis, and PBMCs were isolated by Ficoll-Histopaque density gradient centrifugation and then cryopreserved in liquid nitrogen vapor phase. Analytical flow cytometry was used to check the purity and quantity of each magnetically sorted T cell population. Genomic DNA was isolated from every sorted fraction and measured by UV absorbance on a Nanodrop 2000c.

The sample comprised naive CD8+ T cells sorted from blood. The cell subset or site label, read with the paper, signifies: CD45RA+CCR7+. The origin of this receptor is a man aged 25-45 years in good health. Here the chain combines TRBV7-9 and TRBJ1-2; 5 matching bases give a weak D call of TRBD1. The nucleotide sequence reads as follows: TGTGCCAGCAGCTTAGACGGGGCAGCTTATGGCTACACCTTC. This is translated as CASSLDGAAYGYTF.